Described below is a single TCR beta chain sequence and its context. Its antigen is still unknown. Only in-frame clones appear in the TCRdb table, and some are missing; sequencing was by immunoSEQ multiplex PCR. The table records 110,000 to 150,000 clones, 76% of them present only once. These data come from a study of cytotoxic CD8 clonotypes in ibrutinib-treated CLL. Roughly 2 micrograms of genomic DNA from cryopreserved PBMCs went into TCR beta libraries. This CDR3 contains 12 residues. CDR1 SGDLS and CDR2 YYNGEE come from the germline V gene. Trimming took 3 bases from V and 6 from J, leaving 8 bases between them. Study-wide findings and caveats: Baseline clonality was higher than in age-matched healthy donors and moved in step with circulating CD8+ T-cell counts.

The sequence derives from a human donor with chronic lymphocytic leukemia. Sequencing used PBMCs, obtained after 24 months of ibrutinib treatment. The chain joins TRBV9 to TRBJ2-3, with unresolved D. As DNA, the CDR3 is TGTGCCAGCAGCGCCTATTTGGATACGCAGTATTTT. Its translation: CASSAYLDTQYF.